These T cell receptor beta chains were read from a single sample in a study of T-cell memory formation after mild COVID-19. TCRdb itself ran the 5' RACE reads through MiXCR, one entry per CDR3 protein. The data show 150,000 to 200,000 distinct CDR3 sequences, roughly 11% seen once. Sequencing used PBMCs or a T cell subset sorted from them (not recorded which). The receptors were gathered from a man aged 18 to 29 who had mild COVID-19 (a few samples of this study predate the infection). Cell type and time point are not known. Both conserved end residues are part of each CDR3. The order of the fields is D gene, clone size, J gene, V gene, CDR3 protein, CDR3 DNA. The D gene is left open where the match is weak. Size is stated for part of the rows, as once, few or many counts, or as a class when the clone is expanded.

NA NA TRBJ2-3 TRBV7-9 CASTRGSTDTQYF TGTGCCAGCACCAGGGGAAGTACAGATACGCAGTATTTT
TRBD1 NA TRBJ1-3 TRBV5-1 CASRPQGAVSAGNTIYF TGCGCCAGCAGACCTCAGGGGGCGGTCAGCGCTGGAAACACCATATATTTT
NA NA TRBJ1-5 TRBV12-3/TRBV12-4 CASSTPGGNQPQHF TGTGCCAGCAGCACTCCAGGGGGCAATCAGCCCCAGCATTTT
NA NA TRBJ1-1 TRBV11-2 CASSLLAARNTEAFF TGTGCCAGCAGCTTATTGGCAGCAAGGAACACTGAAGCTTTCTTT
TRBD2 few TRBJ2-3 TRBV5-1 CASSAGTSGDTQYF TGCGCCAGCAGCGCCGGGACTAGCGGGGATACGCAGTATTTT
NA NA TRBJ2-1 TRBV9 CASNPGSSYNEQFF TGTGCCAGCAACCCGGGGAGCTCCTACAATGAGCAGTTCTTC
NA NA TRBJ1-2 TRBV5-1 CASSLAQGHGYTF TGCGCCAGCAGCTTGGCACAGGGTCATGGCTACACCTTC
NA NA TRBJ2-5 TRBV12-3/TRBV12-4 CASSLRGVETQYF TGTGCCAGCAGTTTAAGAGGTGTGGAGACCCAGTACTTC
TRBD2 many TRBJ2-1 TRBV5-1 CASSSEGTSGEQFF TGCGCCAGCAGCTCAGAAGGGACTAGCGGGGAACAGTTCTTC
NA NA TRBJ2-5 TRBV10-3 CAISESGLETQYF TGTGCCATCAGTGAGTCGGGACTAGAGACCCAGTACTTC
NA few TRBJ2-3 TRBV20-1 CSAMAGAEDTQYF TGCAGTGCTATGGCAGGGGCTGAGGATACGCAGTATTTT
NA NA TRBJ2-1 TRBV12-3/TRBV12-4 CASSLWVENEQFF TGTGCCAGCAGTTTGTGGGTGGAGAATGAGCAGTTCTTC
NA NA TRBJ1-5 TRBV2 CASRGSNQPQHF TGTGCCAGCAGGGGTAGCAATCAGCCCCAGCATTTT
TRBD1 NA TRBJ1-2 TRBV28 CASSLGGQGKVAF TGTGCCAGCAGTTTAGGGGGACAGGGAAAAGTGGCCTTC
TRBD2 NA TRBJ2-3 TRBV7-3 CASSQQRGGTDTQYF TGTGCCAGCAGCCAACAGCGGGGGGGCACAGATACGCAGTATTTT
NA few TRBJ2-7 TRBV6-5 CASSYGAEGQYEQYF TGTGCCAGCAGTTACGGGGCGGAGGGACAATACGAGCAGTACTTC
NA many TRBJ1-2 TRBV6-5 CASTSSPDTRGYTF TGTGCCAGCACTTCAAGCCCGGACACCCGGGGCTACACCTTC
TRBD2 few TRBJ2-3 TRBV7-2 CASSFQAGGLGTDTQYF TGTGCCAGCAGCTTCCAAGCGGGGGGATTGGGCACAGATACGCAGTATTTT
NA NA TRBJ1-5 TRBV18 CASSESAYSNQPQHF TGTGCCAGCTCAGAGAGCGCGTATAGCAATCAGCCCCAGCATTTT
TRBD2 few TRBJ2-3 TRBV5-1 CASSLQTGGRSDTQYF TGCGCCAGCAGCTTGCAGACGGGGGGGCGGTCGGATACGCAGTATTTT
NA few TRBJ2-3 TRBV5-1 CASSFGLPRDTQYF TGCGCCAGCAGCTTCGGACTGCCCAGAGATACGCAGTATTTT
TRBD1 NA TRBJ1-4 TRBV4-2 CASSQDKAGQSNEKLFF TGTGCCAGCAGCCAAGATAAGGCGGGACAGTCTAATGAAAAACTGTTTTTT
NA NA TRBJ1-2 TRBV25-1 CASSRIPGDGYTF TGTGCCAGCAGCCGAATCCCAGGGGATGGCTACACCTTC
NA few TRBJ1-1 TRBV6-6 CATAAGGITEAFF TGTGCCACCGCCGCCGGGGGCATAACTGAAGCTTTCTTT
NA few TRBJ2-5 TRBV7-6 CAGSSSGRETQYF TGTGCCGGCAGCTCATCGGGGCGAGAGACCCAGTACTTC
TRBD2 few TRBJ2-1 TRBV6-6 CASSYGTSVNEQFF TGTGCCAGCAGCTACGGGACTAGCGTCAATGAGCAGTTCTTC
NA few TRBJ2-3 TRBV20-1 CSARQGHTDTQYF TGCAGTGCTAGACAGGGTCACACAGATACGCAGTATTTT
NA NA TRBJ2-7 TRBV12-3/TRBV12-4 CASSFNGAGYEQYF TGTGCCAGCAGTTTCAACGGGGCCGGCTACGAGCAGTACTTC
NA few TRBJ2-7 TRBV5-1 CASSLQGTLYEQYF TGCGCCAGCAGCTTACAGGGAACCCTCTACGAGCAGTACTTC
TRBD1 few TRBJ2-4 TRBV20-1 CSGQQGNIQYF TGCAGTGGTCAACAGGGGAACATTCAGTACTTC
NA NA TRBJ2-3 TRBV2 CASVVPSTDTQYF TGTGCCAGCGTCGTTCCAAGCACAGATACGCAGTATTTT
TRBD2 NA TRBJ2-2 TRBV4-1 CASSQAGGGYTGELFF TGCGCCAGCAGCCAGGCGGGGGGGGGTTACACCGGGGAGCTGTTTTTT
NA few TRBJ2-3 TRBV7-3 CASSSGRGDTQYF TGTGCCAGCAGCTCCGGCCGGGGAGATACGCAGTATTTT
NA NA TRBJ2-7 TRBV7-2 CASSISSYEQYF TGTGCCAGCAGCATAAGCTCCTACGAGCAGTACTTC
TRBD1 NA TRBJ2-7 TRBV2 CASSGTTGTYEQYF TGTGCCAGCAGTGGAACGACAGGGACCTACGAGCAGTACTTC
NA NA TRBJ2-1 TRBV6-2/TRBV6-3 CASSYGGDEQFF TGTGCCAGCAGTTATGGCGGGGATGAGCAGTTCTTC
NA NA TRBJ2-3 TRBV7-2 CASRVQTDTQYF TGTGCCAGCAGGGTCCAAACAGATACGCAGTATTTT
NA NA TRBJ2-5 TRBV11-2 CASSLSIKGPWGKAQYF TGTGCCAGCAGCTTATCGATCAAAGGGCCCTGGGGCAAGGCCCAGTACTTC
NA NA TRBJ2-1 TRBV10-3 CAIRPEDGEQFF TGTGCCATCAGGCCTGAGGACGGTGAGCAGTTCTTC
NA NA TRBJ2-5 TRBV11-2 CASSPTALETQYF TGTGCCAGCAGCCCAACAGCCCTTGAGACCCAGTACTTC
NA few TRBJ2-5 TRBV3-1 CASSQAGLAQYF TGTGCCAGCAGCCAAGCGGGGCTAGCCCAGTACTTC
NA few TRBJ2-3 TRBV7-9 CASSLWGSRSTDTQYF TGTGCCAGCAGCTTATGGGGCAGTAGAAGCACAGATACGCAGTATTTT
NA NA TRBJ1-1 TRBV2 CASRGAGYTEAFF TGTGCCAGCAGGGGCGCAGGGTACACTGAAGCTTTCTTT
NA many TRBJ2-3 TRBV3-1 CASSPSGADTQYF TGTGCCAGCAGCCCCTCAGGGGCAGATACGCAGTATTTT
TRBD1 NA TRBJ2-1 TRBV7-8 CANQKDRVSYNEQFF TGTGCCAACCAGAAGGACAGGGTGTCCTACAATGAGCAGTTCTTC